The T cell receptor beta chain described here comes from a study of shared clonotypes between healthy human individuals. Study context: Per donor, three plates held CD4 naive cells, three held CD4 memory, two held CD8 naive and one held CD8 memory.

Germline lookup yields CDR1 DFQATT and CDR2 SNEGSKA (reference sequence). Trimming removed 2 bases from V and 6 bases from J, with 8 bases in between. The CDR3 length is 11 residues. The study's findings and limits: Researchers found naive subsets generally carried larger estimated richness than memory subsets. The study found approximately 5% of naive CD4 clonotypes shared across several donors. Non-shared clonotypes displayed generation probabilities falling below those of clonotypes present in all four donors.

As concerns this clone: Its specificity is unknown.

Sequencing was performed with immunoSEQ multiplex PCR; in TCRdb, only in-frame clones are kept and a portion is missing. Of approximately 320,000 clones in the sample, over 65% were seen once. The clonotype originates from a man aged 30-40 years in good health. This sequence joins TRBV20-1 and TRBJ2-7; D call uncertain. What was sequenced was memory CD4+ T cells sorted from blood. Subset indicated: CD45RA-negative fraction. The CDR3 spells CSARNRFEQYF. As DNA, the CDR3 is TGCAGTGCTAGAAATAGATTCGAGCAGTACTTC.